This TCR beta chain derives from a study of human T cells and chemical hapten exposure. Across the study: Variability of per-sample TCR yields stemmed mainly from small differences in pooled library volume.

This clonotype was seen ten or more times. The antigen is unknown. TCRdb used MiXCR to reprocess the RACE reads, holding one entry per CDR3 protein. The table lists some 96,000 distinct CDR3 sequences, around 9.3% of them singletons. Study-level points and caveats: PT1 expanded TCR counts and patch test score correlated positively.

As for time point: patch test 2, 6 weeks after DPC sensitization. The treatment was: therapeutic diphenylcyclopropenone sensitization with weekly scalp DPC. The CDR3 extends over 13 amino acids. Trimming cost V 8 bases and J 6 bases, with 17 bases left between them. The receptor was derived from a middle-aged woman with alopecia areata. Some clones in this sample may be carry-over from other donors' samples. The source material was whole blood, sampled in connection with sensitization to the hapten diphenylcyclopropenone (DPC). This chain uses TRBV12-3 or TRBV12-4 with TRBJ2-7; no firm D call. The CDR3: CASGRPSPGEQYF. CDR3 DNA: TGTGCCAGCGGCCGCCCTTCCCCAGGCGAGCAGTACTTC.